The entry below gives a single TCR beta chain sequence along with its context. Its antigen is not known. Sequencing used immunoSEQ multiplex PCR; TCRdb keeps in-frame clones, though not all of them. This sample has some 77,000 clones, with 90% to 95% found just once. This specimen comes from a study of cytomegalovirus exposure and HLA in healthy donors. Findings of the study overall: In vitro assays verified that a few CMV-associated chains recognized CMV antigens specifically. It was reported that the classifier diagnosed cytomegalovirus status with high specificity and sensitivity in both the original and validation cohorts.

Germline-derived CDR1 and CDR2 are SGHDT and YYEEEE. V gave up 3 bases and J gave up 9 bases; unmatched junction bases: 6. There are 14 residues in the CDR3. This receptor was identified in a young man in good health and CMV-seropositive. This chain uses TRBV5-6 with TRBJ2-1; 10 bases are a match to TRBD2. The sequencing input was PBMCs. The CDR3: CASSYLAGVGEQFF. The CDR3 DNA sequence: TGTGCCAGCAGCTACCTAGCGGGAGTGGGTGAGCAGTTCTTC.